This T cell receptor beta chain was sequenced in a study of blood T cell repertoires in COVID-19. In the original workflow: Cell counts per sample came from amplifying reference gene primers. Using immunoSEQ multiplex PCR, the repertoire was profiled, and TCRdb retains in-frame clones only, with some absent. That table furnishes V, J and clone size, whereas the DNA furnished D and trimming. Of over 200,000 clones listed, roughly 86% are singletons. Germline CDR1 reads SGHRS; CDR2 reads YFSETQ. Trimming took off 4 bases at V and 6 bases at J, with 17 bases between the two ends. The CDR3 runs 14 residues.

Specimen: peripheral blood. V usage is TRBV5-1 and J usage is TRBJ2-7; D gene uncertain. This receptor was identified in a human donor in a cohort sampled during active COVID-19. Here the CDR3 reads CASSPDWPPVEQYF. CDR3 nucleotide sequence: TGCGCCAGCAGCCCCGACTGGCCTCCGGTCGAGCAGTACTTC.